The 5 T cell receptor beta chains below come from one sample, sequenced in a study of blood T cell repertoires in COVID-19. Data came from immunoSEQ multiplex PCR; TCRdb stores just in-frame clones and leaves some out. The table includes about 490,000 clones, around 85% detected once. The sequenced sample consisted of peripheral blood. The receptors were sampled from a human donor in a cohort sampled during active COVID-19.

The chain joins TRBV7-3 to TRBJ1-1; 9 bases are shared with TRBD1. CDR1 and CDR2 (germline): SGHTA, FQGTGA. Unmatched junction bases numbered 5, after V lost 0 bases and J lost 3 bases. This CDR3 comprises 16 residues. This CDR3 reads CASSLTSWDRDTEAFF. CDR3 sequence (DNA): TGTGCCAGCAGCTTAACGAGTTGGGACAGGGACACTGAAGCTTTCTTT.

The V call is TRBV28, the J call TRBJ1-1; 8 bases fit TRBD1. The germline CDR1 and CDR2 sequences are MDHEN and SYDVKM. The CDR3 covers 15 residues. The junction had 4 bases not matched to a gene; V was cut back by 4 bases and J by 0 bases. The CDR3 bases are TGTGCCAGCAGTTCACCGACAGGGGTGAACACTGAAGCTTTCTTT. Amino acid sequence: CASSSPTGVNTEAFF.

The chain uses TRBV28 and TRBJ2-5, with D possibly TRBD2 on 6 matching bases. The germline V gene has CDR1 MDHEN and CDR2 SYDVKM. Trimming took off 5 bases at V and 0 bases at J, with 13 bases between the two ends. The length of the CDR3 is 15 residues. This chain's CDR3 is CASSGAGSYQETQYF. In DNA form, the CDR3 reads TGTGCCAGCAGTGGTGCCGGGAGTTACCAAGAGACCCAGTACTTC.

This chain uses TRBV28 with TRBJ2-2, with a possible D match to TRBD1 (5 bases). Germline loops: CDR1 MDHEN, CDR2 SYDVKM. V was cut by 3 bases and J by 3 bases, with 11 bases left in between. This CDR3 is 15 amino acids long. CDR3 sequence (DNA): TGTGCCAGCAGTTTTCAGCAGGGTCACACCGGGGAGCTGTTTTTT. Translated, it gives CASSFQQGHTGELFF.

The chain is built from TRBV30 and TRBJ2-7, with TRBD2 as a possible D gene (5 bases). V gave up 1 base and J gave up 2 bases, with 6 bases separating them. In germline, CDR1 is GTSNPN, CDR2 SVGIG (reference sequence). The CDR3 has 12 amino acids. CDR3 DNA sequence: TGTGCCTGGAGTGGGACTCCCTACGAGCAGTACTTC. It yields the protein CAWSGTPYEQYF.